The 27 T cell receptor beta chains below were found in one sample sequenced in a study of identical twins. TCRdb redid the calling of the 5' RACE reads with MiXCR, one entry per CDR3 protein. The sample holds roughly 350,000 distinct CDR3 sequences, approximately 10% seen once. The specimen was naive T cells sorted from blood. The receptors derive from a woman in her 50s in good health.

The table lists this clonotype with many counts. The chain joins TRBV27 to TRBJ2-2, with 12 bases identical to TRBD2. Germline-derived CDR1 and CDR2 are MNHEY and SMNVEV (reference sequence). The trim removed 5 bases at V and 4 bases at J, leaving 14 bases unmatched. CDR3 length: 19 residues. Here the CDR3 reads CASSRMRTSGVLSTGELFF. For the CDR3, the DNA is TGTGCCAGCAGTCGGATGAGGACTAGCGGGGTACTAAGCACCGGGGAGCTGTTTTTT.

The table lists this clonotype with many counts. The rearrangement links TRBV12-3 or TRBV12-4 to TRBJ1-2, with 9 bases lining up with TRBD1. The CDR3 runs to 16 residues. V was pared by 6 bases and J by 0 bases, with 8 bases of the junction left unmatched. Written as DNA, the CDR3 is TGTGCCAGCAGACCGGGACAGGGCGCCCCTAACTATGGCTACACCTTC. As protein: CASRPGQGAPNYGYTF.

This clonotype has at least ten counts. The rearrangement uses TRBV29-1 and TRBJ2-2; D not resolved. There are 10 residues in the CDR3. V was clipped by 7 bases and J by 3 bases, with 3 bases between them. Per germline, CDR1 SQVTM and CDR2 ANQGSEA. The DNA of the CDR3 is TGCAGCGCCTACACCGGGGAGCTGTTTTTT. Its translation is CSAYTGELFF.

The chain links TRBV20-1 to TRBJ2-5, with unresolved D. The CDR3 spans 14 residues. The V and J ends lost 0 bases and 2 bases respectively, with 10 bases between them. Germline loops: CDR1 DFQATT, CDR2 SNEGSKA (reference sequence). The CDR3 DNA is TGCAGTGCTAGAGATTTTCAGTCTCAAGAGACCCAGTACTTC. It yields the protein CSARDFQSQETQYF.

The V and J genes are TRBV12-3 or TRBV12-4 and TRBJ2-3; no clear D. V lost 5 bases to trimming and J lost 2 bases, with 11 bases between them. The CDR3 length is 14 residues. The CDR3 nucleotides are TGTGCCAGCAGTCCTGACTCCTTCACAGATACGCAGTATTTT. This codes for CASSPDSFTDTQYF.

The J gene is TRBJ2-3, the V gene TRBV20-1, with 10 bases aligning to TRBD2. The V segment lost 5 bases and the J segment 0 bases; nucleotides outside the gene matches: 5. CDR1 is DFQATT and CDR2 is SNEGSKA in the germline V gene (reference sequence). The CDR3 consists of 15 residues. CDR3 protein: CSAGGLAVSTDTQYF. In nucleotides, the CDR3 is TGCAGTGCTGGAGGACTAGCGGTTAGCACAGATACGCAGTATTTT.

This sequence joins TRBV20-1 and TRBJ2-3, with D perhaps being TRBD1 or TRBD2 (5 bases each). V was trimmed by 1 base and J by 0 bases, leaving 20 bases between them. The CDR3 totals 18 residues. Germline assignment: CDR1 DFQATT and CDR2 SNEGSKA (reference sequence). The CDR3 loop is CSARGLGASWQSTDTQYF. The DNA of the CDR3 is TGCAGTGCTAGAGGGCTCGGGGCCTCCTGGCAGAGCACAGATACGCAGTATTTT.

This clonotype was seen a handful of times. This chain connects TRBV5-1 to TRBJ2-3; the D gene is possibly TRBD2 (6 bases). Germline values: CDR1 SGHRS, CDR2 YFSETQ. Trimming shortened V by 2 bases and J by 1 base, and 11 bases separated the two germline ends. There are 15 residues in the CDR3. CDR3 amino acids: CASSLSGPGTDTQYF. CDR3 coding DNA: TGCGCCAGCAGCTTAAGCGGGCCAGGCACAGATACGCAGTATTTT.

The rearrangement uses TRBV13 and TRBJ2-7; maybe TRBD1 (6 bases). The length of the CDR3 is 14 residues. V was cut by 5 bases and J by 0 bases, with 11 bases left in between. CDR1 is PRHDT, CDR2 FYEKMQ, per germline (reference sequence). CDR3 loop: CASSPRGHSYEQYF. The CDR3 nucleotides are TGTGCCAGCAGCCCCAGGGGACACTCCTACGAGCAGTACTTC.

This clonotype was seen repeatedly, ten times or more. In DNA, the CDR3 is TGCAGCGTATCACAGGGTAGAACTGAAGCTTTCTTT. Its translation is CSVSQGRTEAFF. The rearrangement joins TRBV29-1 to TRBJ1-1, with TRBD1 as a possible D gene (6 bases). The CDR3 is 12 amino acids. The ends were cut back, 6 bases at V and 5 bases at J, with 13 bases in the middle. Germline lookup yields CDR1 SQVTM and CDR2 ANQGSEA.

This clonotype was detected ten times or more. CDR3 DNA sequence: TGCGCCAGCAGCCAACCAATCAAGAACGGGGAGCTGTTTTTT. This translates into CASSQPIKNGELFF. This rearrangement joins TRBV4-1 to TRBJ2-2, with D unclear. The CDR3 sequence is 14 residues long. V was pared by 2 bases and J by 7 bases, with 11 bases between. Germline V lookup: CDR1 MGHRA, CDR2 YSYEKL.

The rearrangement uses TRBV20-1 and TRBJ2-5, with 9 positions matching TRBD1. V was clipped by 5 bases and J by 5 bases; unmatched bases: 9. The germline V gene has CDR1 DFQATT and CDR2 SNEGSKA (reference sequence). The CDR3 runs to 14 residues. The CDR3, as DNA: TGCAGTGCTGGCCACAGGGGGCTCAGGGAGACCCAGTACTTC. It is translated as CSAGHRGLRETQYF.

CDR3 amino acids: CSARDLSVDSRLAGVIPNEQFF. As DNA, the CDR3 is TGCAGTGCTAGAGATCTGTCGGTCGACAGTCGACTAGCGGGAGTTATTCCCAATGAGCAGTTCTTC. This rearrangement joins TRBV20-1 to TRBJ2-1, with 12 bases identical to TRBD2. With V trimmed by 0 bases and J by 6 bases, 24 bases remained unmatched. From germline, CDR1 is DFQATT and CDR2 SNEGSKA (reference sequence). This CDR3 is 22 amino acids long.

This clonotype was counted a few times. The chain carries TRBV20-1 and TRBJ1-4, with TRBD1 as a possible D gene (6 bases). The V gene's germline CDR1 is DFQATT and CDR2 SNEGSKA (reference sequence). V was clipped by 5 bases and J by 0 bases, with 16 bases between them. CDR3 length: 16 residues. CDR3 amino acids: CSAPRRDKATNEKLFF. CDR3 DNA sequence: TGCAGTGCTCCCCGGCGGGACAAAGCAACTAATGAAAAACTGTTTTTT.

There are many counts of this clonotype. The chain carries TRBV5-6 and TRBJ1-1; D call uncertain. The CDR3 length is 15 residues. The germline gives CDR1 SGHDT, CDR2 YYEEEE. Trimming removed 3 bases from V and 6 bases from J, with 18 bases in between. The CDR3 loop is CASSYNMNPGAEAFF. The CDR3 bases are TGTGCCAGCAGCTACAACATGAACCCGGGCGCTGAAGCTTTCTTT. Based on the CDR3 plus reference TRBV5-6 and TRBJ1-1, the full variable domain is DAGVTQSPTHLIKTRGQQVTLRCSPKSGHDTVSWYQQALGQGPQFIFQYYEEEERQRGNFPDRFSGHQFPNYSSELNVNALLLGDSALYLCASSYNMNPGAEAFFGQGTRLTVV.

Regarding this clonotype: One end of the junction does not line up with germline, which may come from a read error. V is TRBV29-1 and J is TRBJ2-5; possible D gene TRBD1, 6 bases. The CDR3 contains 14 residues. Germline CDR1 reads SQVTM; CDR2 reads ANQGSEA. The CDR3 sequence is CSVEDRWEKETQYF. The CDR3 DNA reads TGCAGCGTCGAAGACAGGTGGGAGAAAGAGACCCAGTACTTC.

In this sample, this clonotype turned up many times. The CDR3 coding sequence is TGTGCCACCAGTGATCCAACAGGGGACCATACGCAGTATTTT. It translates to CATSDPTGDHTQYF. The rearrangement links TRBV24-1 to TRBJ2-3; 7 nucleotides agree with TRBD1. The germline V gene encodes CDR1 KGHDR and CDR2 SFDVKD. The CDR3 covers 14 residues. Trimming took 3 bases from V and 7 from J; bases not matched to a gene: 6.

This clonotype was detected ten times or more. The chain joins TRBV12-3 or TRBV12-4 to TRBJ1-2; TRBD1 matches 10 bases. The CDR3 is 14 amino acids. V trimming: 5 bases; J trimming: 4 bases; junction bases outside the gene matches: 4. The CDR3 is CASSPDRGGYGYTF. In DNA form, the CDR3 reads TGTGCCAGCAGTCCGGACAGGGGGGGCTATGGCTACACCTTC.

The V gene is TRBV29-1, the J gene TRBJ2-2; 10 bases align to TRBD1. CDR1 is SQVTM, CDR2 ANQGSEA, per germline. This CDR3 has 15 amino acids. With V trimmed by 7 bases and J by 7 bases, 12 bases remained unmatched. The CDR3 DNA reads as TGCAGCGCCGCTAGACAGGGGGCAGGGGACGGGGAGCTGTTTTTT. This gives the protein CSAARQGAGDGELFF.

This clonotype was seen a handful of times. The chain has TRBV5-1 and TRBJ2-1, with unresolved D. V lost 1 base and J lost 3, with 5 bases in between. Looked up from germline, CDR1 is SGHRS and CDR2 is YFSETQ. The CDR3 is 13 amino acids. CDR3 loop: CASSLRVYNEQFF. The CDR3 nucleotides are TGCGCCAGCAGCTTGAGAGTCTACAATGAGCAGTTCTTC.

This clonotype was seen a few times. This chain links TRBV5-5 with TRBJ2-5; D not certain. The CDR3 sequence is 15 residues long. The germline CDR1 and CDR2 sequences are SGHKS and YYEKEE (reference sequence). Trimming removed 0 bases from V and 1 base from J, with 10 bases in between. The CDR3 sequence: CASSLAAGVQETQYF. The CDR3 DNA reads TGTGCCAGCAGCTTGGCCGCAGGCGTCCAAGAGACCCAGTACTTC.

This clonotype was counted ten times or more. The chain combines TRBV12-5 with TRBJ1-1, with no clear D. V was shortened by 7 bases and J by 3 bases, with 0 bases between the two germline ends. Per the germline V gene, CDR1 is LGHNT and CDR2 is FRNRAP. The CDR3 runs 9 residues. The CDR3 DNA reads as TGTGCTAGTGACACTGAAGCTTTCTTT. This gives the protein CASDTEAFF.

The CDR3 is CASSLAVRHTEAFF. DNA of the CDR3: TGCGCCAGCAGCTTGGCAGTCCGACACACTGAAGCTTTCTTT. V is TRBV5-1 and J is TRBJ1-1, with D unclear. V shed 0 bases and J shed 3 bases, with 9 bases lying between them. The CDR3 has 14 amino acids. From germline, CDR1 is SGHRS and CDR2 YFSETQ. Complete variable domain (other parts from reference TRBV5-1 and TRBJ1-1): KAGVTQTPRYLIKTRGQQVTLSCSPISGHRSVSWYQQTPGQGLQFLFEYFSETQRNKGNFPGRFSGRQFSNSRSEMNVSTLELGDSALYLCASSLAVRHTEAFFGQGTRLTVV.

This clonotype was found a few times. J is TRBJ2-3 and V is TRBV24-1; D possibly matches TRBD1 or TRBD2 (5 bases each). The CDR3 sequence is 16 residues long. V was clipped by 4 bases and J by 9 bases, with 22 bases between them. CDR1 is KGHDR, CDR2 SFDVKD, per germline. This CDR3 is CATSESGTPSFATQYF. CDR3 DNA sequence: TGTGCCACCAGTGAATCTGGGACCCCTTCCTTTGCCACGCAGTATTTT.

J is TRBJ2-1 and V is TRBV6-1; a weak D match, TRBD2 (5 bases). Germline V lookup: CDR1 MNHNS, CDR2 SASEGT. The CDR3 loop spans 15 amino acids. Deletions cut 6 bases from V and 0 bases from J, with 12 bases between. The CDR3 nucleotides read TGTGCCAGCAGGGACGAGCGGAGCTCCTACAATGAGCAGTTCTTC. It yields the protein CASRDERSSYNEQFF.

The chain employs TRBV29-1 and TRBJ2-5, with a possible D match to TRBD1 (5 bases). The CDR3 spans 14 residues. V was cut by 7 bases and J by 3 bases, with 18 bases left in between. Germline V gene data show CDR1 as SQVTM and CDR2 as ANQGSEA. The CDR3 region is CSAVAQQVKETQYF. The CDR3 DNA reads as TGCAGCGCCGTGGCCCAACAGGTGAAAGAGACCCAGTACTTC. The variable domain in full, with the rest retrieved from reference TRBV29-1 and TRBJ2-5, is SAVISQKPSRDICQRGTSLTIQCQVDSQVTMMFWYRQQPGQSLTLIATANQGSEATYESGFVIDKFPISRPNLTFSTLTVSNMSPEDSSIYLCSAVAQQVKETQYFGPGTRLLVL.

This clonotype came up a few times. The V and J genes are TRBV28 and TRBJ1-1; 9 bases are shared with TRBD1. CDR3 size: 14 residues. Germline V gene data show CDR1 as MDHEN and CDR2 as SYDVKM. The V and J ends lost 7 bases and 6 bases, in that order; junction bases with no gene match: 9. CDR3 DNA sequence: TGTGCCAGCATCGGGGGACAGGGTTTTTCTGAAGCTTTCTTT. This translates into CASIGGQGFSEAFF.